The 3 T cell receptor beta chains below were found in one sample sequenced in a study of blood T cell repertoires in COVID-19. Using immunoSEQ multiplex PCR, the repertoire was profiled, and TCRdb retains in-frame clones only, with some absent. The sample includes fewer than 200,000 clones, about four fifths of them seen just once. The sequenced sample was PBMCs or T cells enriched from blood (not recorded which). The receptors stem from a middle-aged man who had recovered from COVID-19.

This sequence joins TRBV6-5 and TRBJ2-7, with D perhaps matching TRBD2 (6 bases). CDR3 size: 15 residues. The V gene lost 6 bases and the J gene lost 1 base, with 16 bases spanning the gap. Germline V gives CDR1 MNHEY, CDR2 SVGAGI. CDR3 in DNA: TGTGCCAGCAGACCCCGGGGTAGCGGATCCTACGAGCAGTACTTC. It codes for CASRPRGSGSYEQYF.

The chain is built from TRBV7-3 and TRBJ2-1; 10 bases agree with TRBD2. This CDR3 is 16 amino acids long. Germline-derived CDR1 and CDR2 are SGHTA and FQGTGA. The V and J ends lost 0 bases and 9 bases, in that order; junction bases with no gene match: 8. This CDR3 reads CASSLTKLAGWSEQFF. The CDR3 DNA reads TGTGCCAGCAGCTTAACGAAACTAGCGGGGTGGAGTGAGCAGTTCTTC.

The chain uses TRBV19 and TRBJ1-2; the match to TRBD1 covers 7 bases. Germline lookup yields CDR1 LNHDA and CDR2 SQIVND (reference sequence). This CDR3 region has 19 residues. The V and J ends lost 5 bases and 2 bases, in that order; junction bases with no gene match: 20. As DNA, the CDR3 is TGTGCCAGTAGTTCTAATCTGGGGACAGCGAAAGGTCAAAACTATGGCTACACCTTC. This sequence encodes CASSSNLGTAKGQNYGYTF.